This T cell receptor beta chain was identified during a study of blood T cells in healthy people across ages (dated by TCRdb to 2014 to 2015). The study in broad terms: In model experiments, roughly one uniquely barcoded TCR beta cDNA molecule per two T cells was captured by template switching. Age-related changes in TCR beta repertoire diversity were measured in the study by deep sequencing normalized with unique cDNA molecular identifiers. Donors were grouped into four age groups: young (average approximately 16 years), middle-aged (over 35), aged (roughly 62) and long-lived (approximately 81). To avoid experimental bias, donors of different ages were randomly spread across the sequencing lanes. The study analyzed two additional independent replicas of 1 million unique cDNA reads from the same blood draw for two donors, one aged 18 to 29 and one aged 80 or older.

General study outcomes and caveats: The long-lived group showed more naive CD4+ T cells, fewer expanded clones and increased TCR diversity than the aged group, suggesting age selection. The percentage of naive T cells measured by flow cytometry correlated strongly with observed TCR beta diversity. Estimates of total diversity from one million sequenced T cells were regarded as lower bounds and underestimates. The CMV infection status of donors was not known, potentially confounding age-related changes in expanded clonotypes. Because profiling used bulk unsorted PBMCs, naive and antigen-experienced compartments could not be compared conclusively. As age increased, observed TCR beta diversity per million T cells dropped in a roughly linear way, and a significant reduction was already evident by age 40.

In regard to this clonotype: The antigen this receptor binds is unknown. No per-base quality is available; no much larger clone lies one base away.

The germline V gene encodes CDR1 SSHAT and CDR2 FNYEAQ (reference sequence). The CDR3 spans 14 residues, from the cysteine through the phenylalanine. Only the CDR3 part of the read is kept: 42 bases, read in frame from the first base. The donors were 40 or so Caucasian individuals from Russia, aged roughly 6 to 100 years, who were systemically healthy. Approximately 9.3 milliliters of peripheral blood were collected from each donor into EDTA-treated Vacutainer tubes. PBMCs were isolated by Ficoll-Paque density-gradient centrifugation, with at least 6.5 million obtained per sample. Trizol reagent was used to extract total RNA from the PBMCs, yielding at least 6 micrograms per sample. For every donor, an aliquot of PBMCs went through flow cytometry to measure the percentages of naive CD45RAhigh/CD27high T cells. Libraries were built with 5' RACE. The sequencing machine was an Illumina HiSeq 2500. The second PCR ran for roughly 7 to 12 cycles and used a J-beta primer mix along with a sample-barcoded 5' primer. A unique molecular identifier was introduced onto each TCR beta cDNA molecule by a template-switch 5' adaptor carrying 12 random nucleotides. Each sample yielded at least 3 million CDR3-containing paired-end reads. First-strand cDNA was synthesized from all RNA with the Mint cDNA synthesis kit, primed by a TRBC-specific oligonucleotide. Following uracil-DNA glycosylase treatment, a first 18-cycle PCR with universal primers M1SS and BC2_uni_R was performed on all cDNA. The authors processed their data as follows. For normalization, 1 million high-quality reads, each with a distinct molecular identifier, were randomly selected from each sample. Instead of being binned into consensus sequences, reads with shared molecular identifiers were discarded. MiTCR, with a Q25 quality threshold and the strictest error-elimination algorithm, was used for CDR3 identification, clonotype clustering and error correction. Lower-bound total TCR beta diversity was estimated with a nonparametric unseen species model using Euler transformation. TCRdb passed the public sequencing reads through fastp at Q25 and MiXCR, retaining productive beta sequences. Rows matching on CDR3 protein sequence are summarized as one entry with the most common DNA and genes. These V and J calls rely on TCRdb rather than the paper's analysis. The sample table shows approximately 790,000 distinct CDR3 sequences, and 62% are seen once. The top ten hold around a quarter of the sample.

The sample was blood. The chain is encoded by TRBV7-7 joined to TRBJ2-5; tentative D gene TRBD1, with 6 bases matching. The DNA end is a closer match to TRBJ2-7, so the J assignment may be wrong. The source is a man younger than 40 in good health. The DNA sequence is TGTGCTAAATACGACAGGCTCCAAATCGACGAGCAGTACTTC. Its product reads: CAKYDRLQIDEQYF.